The clone carrying this T cell receptor (beta chain) turned up a few times. Its antigen remains unknown. The V and J ends lost 10 bases and 4 bases, in that order; junction bases with no gene match: 10. This CDR3 comprises 13 residues. The entry originates in a study of cytomegalovirus exposure and HLA in healthy donors. Use of 60 Vbeta and 13 Jbeta primers characterized the PCR. Using immunoSEQ multiplex PCR, the repertoire was profiled, and TCRdb retains in-frame clones only, with some absent. In the table there are 95,000 to 150,000 clones, roughly 81% of which are singletons. Study-level findings and limits: The authors later found most CMV-associated TCR beta chains appeared HLA-restricted. The classifier was said to identify cytomegalovirus status with high specificity and sensitivity. Some V segments, including TRBV6-2 and TRBV6-3, were excluded as indistinguishable. Later on, an analysis tied around 17,000 TCR beta sequences to HLA alleles at 0.05 false discovery rate.

The rearrangement uses TRBV5-3 and TRBJ1-2; TRBD1 matches 7 bases. TRBV5-3 is labeled an ORF, and its function is uncertain. Sequencing was carried out using PBMCs. This clonotype originated in a young woman in good health and CMV-seronegative. The CDR3 DNA reads as TGTGCCGCTCGAAGTCAGGGGGGCTATGGCTACACCTTC. Translated, it gives CAARSQGGYGYTF.